The clone carrying this T cell receptor beta chain was detected a few times. The antigen is undetermined. This sample was included in a study of CD8 T cells in ankylosing spondylitis. Findings and caveats of the study: In ankylosing spondylitis blood, a motif of seven to nine highly homologous TCR beta variants appeared characteristic.

V was shortened by 1 base and J by 10 bases, with 8 bases between the two germline ends. CDR3 size: 11 residues. Germline assignment: CDR1 SGHTA and CDR2 FQGNSA. TCRdb analysed the 5' RACE reads with MiXCR anew, one entry per CDR3 protein. The sample consists of 390,000 or so distinct CDR3 sequences, 20% to 25% of them appearing once. The rearrangement joins TRBV7-2 to TRBJ2-7; D possibly corresponds to TRBD1 (6 bases). This clonotype originated in a male donor with ankylosing spondylitis. The sequenced material came from blood, either unsorted or a sorted T cell fraction (not recorded which). CDR3 region: CASSLGQVQYF. CDR3 nucleotide sequence: TGTGCCAGCAGCTTAGGACAGGTCCAGTACTTC. Filled out from reference TRBV7-2 and TRBJ2-7, the complete variable domain reads GAGVSQSPSNKVTEKGKDVELRCDPISGHTALYWYRQSLGQGLEFLIYFQGNSAPDKSGLPSDRFSAERTGGSVSTLTIQRTQQEDSAVYLCASSLGQVQYFGPGTRLTVT.